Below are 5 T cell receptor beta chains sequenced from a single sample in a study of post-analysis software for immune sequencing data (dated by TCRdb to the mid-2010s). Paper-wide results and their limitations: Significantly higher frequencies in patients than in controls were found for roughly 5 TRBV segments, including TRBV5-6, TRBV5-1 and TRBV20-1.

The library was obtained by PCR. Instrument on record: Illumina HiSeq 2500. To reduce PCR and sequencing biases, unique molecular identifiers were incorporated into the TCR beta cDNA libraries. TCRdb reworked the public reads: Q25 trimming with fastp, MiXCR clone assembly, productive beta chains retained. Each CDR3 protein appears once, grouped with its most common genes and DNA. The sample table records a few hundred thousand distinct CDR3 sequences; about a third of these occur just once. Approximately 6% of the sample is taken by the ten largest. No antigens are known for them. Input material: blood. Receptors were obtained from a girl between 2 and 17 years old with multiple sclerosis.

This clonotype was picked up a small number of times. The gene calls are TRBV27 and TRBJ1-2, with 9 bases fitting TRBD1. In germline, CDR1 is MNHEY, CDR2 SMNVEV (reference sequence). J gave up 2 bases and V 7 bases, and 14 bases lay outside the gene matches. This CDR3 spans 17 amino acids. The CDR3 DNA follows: TGTGCCAGCACCCAGGGGGGACAGGGACCCCGGAACTATGGCTACACCTTC. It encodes CASTQGGQGPRNYGYTF.

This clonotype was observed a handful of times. The DNA for the CDR3 is TGTGCCAGCAGTTTTAGGCAGGGCCATCAGCCCCAGCATTTT. Translation gives CASSFRQGHQPQHF. The J gene is TRBJ1-5, the V gene TRBV12-3 or TRBV12-4; maybe TRBD1 (5 bases). There are 14 residues in the CDR3. With 3 bases removed from V and 5 bases from J, the gap between germline ends came to 11 bases.

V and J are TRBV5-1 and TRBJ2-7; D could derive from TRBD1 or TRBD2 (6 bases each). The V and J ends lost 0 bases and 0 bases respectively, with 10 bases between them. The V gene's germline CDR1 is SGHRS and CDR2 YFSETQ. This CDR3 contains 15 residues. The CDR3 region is CASSLVGGFSYEQYF. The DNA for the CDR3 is TGCGCCAGCAGCTTGGTAGGGGGGTTCTCCTACGAGCAGTACTTC.

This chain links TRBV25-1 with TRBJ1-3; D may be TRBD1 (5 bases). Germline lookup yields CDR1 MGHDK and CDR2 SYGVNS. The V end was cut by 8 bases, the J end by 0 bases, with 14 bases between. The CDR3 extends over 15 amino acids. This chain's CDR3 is CASGQGGGSGNTIYF. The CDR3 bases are TGTGCCAGCGGACAAGGCGGTGGCTCTGGAAACACCATATATTTT.

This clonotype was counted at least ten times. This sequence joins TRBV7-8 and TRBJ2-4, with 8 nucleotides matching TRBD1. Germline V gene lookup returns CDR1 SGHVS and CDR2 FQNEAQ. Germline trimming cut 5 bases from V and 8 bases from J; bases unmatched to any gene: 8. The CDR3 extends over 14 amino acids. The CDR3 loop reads CASSISTGADIQYF. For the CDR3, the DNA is TGTGCCAGCAGCATCTCGACAGGGGCGGACATTCAGTACTTC.